Here is one TCR beta chain with its context. Its antigen remains unidentified. One end of the junction does not line up with germline, which may come from a read error. TCR beta cDNA came from roughly 0.45 ug total RNA, primed with a constant-region primer. For TCR beta, libraries were produced by three nested multiplex PCR rounds using slightly modified ARM-PCR. PCR rounds one and two used TRBV1-TRBV30 forward primers with a C-beta reverse primer for 9 to 10 cycles each. TCRdb re-called the multiplex PCR reads through MiXCR, storing one row per CDR3 protein. Of around 50,000 distinct CDR3 sequences listed, about 70% are singletons. The sample comes from a study of tumor-infiltrating lymphocytes in primary liver carcinoma. Study-level points and caveats: Only about 7.5-25% of top clones occurred in every one of the five tumor regions. For tumor-adjacent and tumor-blood pairs, overlap was less than that seen for tumor region pairs.

Germline V gene sequence: CDR1 ENHRY, CDR2 SYGVKD. This CDR3 contains 13 residues. Unsorted bulk tissue of roughly 19-30 mg yielded co-extracted RNA and DNA. Patients in the cohort were treatment-naive and living with chronic HBV infection. Each of the tumor samples contained in excess of 80% viable tumor cells. Sequencing was carried out using liver tumor tissue from sampling region 3. Subset of the sample: tumor region T3, left-lateral pole. This TCR derives from a man in his forties with primary liver carcinoma and hepatitis B virus infection. The J gene is TRBJ2-3, the V gene TRBV10-3, with a weak D call TRBD2 (5 bases). The CDR3 reads CDISEGEEDTQYF. For the CDR3, the DNA is TGTGACATCAGTGAGGGTGAGGAAGATACGCAGTATTTC.